This T cell receptor (beta chain) is from a study of CD8+CD57+ T cells in acquired aplastic anemia. The study, taken as a whole, reports: Patients versus controls showed no significant CD8+ Simpson's diversity difference. The number of CD8+ CDR3 sequences shared by patients and controls was twenty-nine.

In the case of this clonotype: What it recognizes is unknown.

Patients picked for sequencing had shown CD8+CD57+ cell expansion detected by flow cytometry. There was no therapy given to any patient before the blood sampling took place. Genomic DNA was employed as the template in profiling TCR beta VDJ and CDR3. TCRdb itself ran the reads through MiXCR, one entry per CDR3 protein. The sample lists some 92,000 distinct CDR3 sequences; about 63% were seen once. The CDR3 length is 13 residues. V gave up 6 bases and J gave up 1 base, with 10 bases separating them. The germline CDR1 and CDR2 sequences are SNHLY and FYNNEI. Sequencing was performed on sorted CD4+, CD8+, or CD8+CD57+ T cells (not recorded which) from PBMCs. The receptor comes from a human donor with aplastic anemia. This sequence joins TRBV2 and TRBJ2-7, with D tentatively TRBD1 (6 bases). CDR3 protein: CASSVGQSYEQYF. CDR3 nucleotide sequence: TGTGCCAGCAGCGTAGGACAGTCCTACGAGCAGTACTTC.